A selection of T cell receptor beta chains follows, all from one sample in a study of shared clonotypes between healthy human individuals. TCRdb's copy holds only in-frame clones and misses some; the assay was immunoSEQ multiplex PCR. The sample lists about 2 million clones, about 94% occurring once. Input material: naive CD8+ T cells sorted from blood. The receptors stem from a man between 18 and 35 years old in good health. Both conserved end residues are part of each CDR3. A D gene is named only where the DNA matches it firmly. Some rows have no size entry. The others give once, few or many, or a class for an expanded clone.

D gene: TRBD2; clone size: -; CDR3 length: 18; V gene: TRBV7-8; J gene: TRBJ2-7; CDR3 DNA: TGTGCCAGCAGCTTCCGTTTTGAGGGAGGGCCTATTTCCTACGAGCAGTACTTC; CDR3 protein: CASSFRFEGGPISYEQYF
D gene: -; clone size: once; CDR3 length: 13; V gene: TRBV6-1; J gene: TRBJ2-7; CDR3 DNA: TGTGCCAGCAGTGTCCCAGAAGGCTACGAGCAGTACTTC; CDR3 protein: CASSVPEGYEQYF
D gene: TRBD1; clone size: -; CDR3 length: 16; V gene: TRBV7-9; J gene: TRBJ1-1; CDR3 DNA: TGTGCCAGCAGCCCACCTTACCCAGGGGGCCTAATCGAAGCTTTCTTT; CDR3 protein: CASSPPYPGGLIEAFF
D gene: TRBD1; clone size: -; CDR3 length: 14; V gene: TRBV5-1; J gene: TRBJ1-1; CDR3 DNA: TGCGCCAGCAGTCAGACAGGGTCAGCCACTGAAGCTTTCTTT; CDR3 protein: CASSQTGSATEAFF
D gene: -; clone size: -; CDR3 length: 15; V gene: TRBV9; J gene: TRBJ2-3; CDR3 DNA: TGTGCCAGCAGCGTAGAAGGGACACGCACAGATACGCAGTATTTT; CDR3 protein: CASSVEGTRTDTQYF
D gene: -; clone size: -; CDR3 length: 13; V gene: TRBV2; J gene: TRBJ2-2; CDR3 DNA: TGTGCCAGCGTTCGGACGAACACCGGGGAGCTGTTTTTT; CDR3 protein: CASVRTNTGELFF
D gene: -; clone size: -; CDR3 length: 14; V gene: TRBV7-7; J gene: TRBJ2-2; CDR3 DNA: TGTGCTAGCAGTCTGACTCCAATGGGCGGGGAGCTGTTTTTT; CDR3 protein: CASSLTPMGGELFF
D gene: -; clone size: -; CDR3 length: 14; V gene: TRBV4-1; J gene: TRBJ1-2; CDR3 DNA: TGCGCCAGCAGCCTTTCCCTGGCGGGAGGGGGCTACACCTTC; CDR3 protein: CASSLSLAGGGYTF
D gene: -; clone size: -; CDR3 length: 14; V gene: TRBV28; J gene: TRBJ1-5; CDR3 DNA: TGTGCCAGCAGTTCTTCCAGGTTTAATCAGCCCCAGCATTTT; CDR3 protein: CASSSSRFNQPQHF
D gene: TRBD1; clone size: -; CDR3 length: 16; V gene: TRBV27; J gene: TRBJ2-3; CDR3 DNA: TGTGCCAGCAGTTTATCCCCCGGGACAGGTAGCGGTACGCAGTATTTT; CDR3 protein: CASSLSPGTGSGTQYF
D gene: TRBD2; clone size: -; CDR3 length: 15; V gene: TRBV9; J gene: TRBJ2-3; CDR3 DNA: TGTGCCAGCGACTTAGCGGGAGGGTTTACAGATACGCAGTATTTT; CDR3 protein: CASDLAGGFTDTQYF
D gene: TRBD1; clone size: -; CDR3 length: 15; V gene: TRBV6-1; J gene: TRBJ1-5; CDR3 DNA: TGTGCCAGCAGTCCGTGGGGGACAGGCAATCAGCCCCAGCATTTT; CDR3 protein: CASSPWGTGNQPQHF
D gene: -; clone size: -; CDR3 length: 14; V gene: TRBV27; J gene: TRBJ2-1; CDR3 DNA: TGTGCCAGCTCTGACGGGCTCTCCTACAATGAGCAGTTCTTC; CDR3 protein: CASSDGLSYNEQFF
D gene: -; clone size: -; CDR3 length: 12; V gene: TRBV15; J gene: TRBJ2-1; CDR3 DNA: TGTGCCACCAGCAGCGACTTCGGTGAGCAGTTCTTC; CDR3 protein: CATSSDFGEQFF
D gene: TRBD1; clone size: -; CDR3 length: 15; V gene: TRBV13; J gene: TRBJ2-7; CDR3 DNA: TGTGCCAGCAGTTACGCGACAGGGATTACCTACGAGCAGTACTTC; CDR3 protein: CASSYATGITYEQYF
D gene: TRBD2; clone size: -; CDR3 length: 16; V gene: TRBV27; J gene: TRBJ2-3; CDR3 DNA: TGTGCCAGCAGTCCTTTAAGCGGGGGGGCCTCAGATACGCAGTATTTT; CDR3 protein: CASSPLSGGASDTQYF
D gene: -; clone size: -; CDR3 length: 15; V gene: TRBV7-6; J gene: TRBJ2-1; CDR3 DNA: TGTGCCAGCAGCTTAGAGGCTAGCCTGTACAATGAGCAGTTCTTC; CDR3 protein: CASSLEASLYNEQFF
D gene: -; clone size: -; CDR3 length: 12; V gene: TRBV5-1; J gene: TRBJ1-3; CDR3 DNA: TGCGCCAGCAGTCCCTCTGGAAACACCATATATTTT; CDR3 protein: CASSPSGNTIYF
D gene: TRBD2; clone size: -; CDR3 length: 15; V gene: TRBV5-6; J gene: TRBJ2-1; CDR3 DNA: TGTGCCAGCAGCTTGGTCATAGCGGGAGAACATGAGCAGTTCTTC; CDR3 protein: CASSLVIAGEHEQFF
D gene: TRBD1; clone size: -; CDR3 length: 20; V gene: TRBV27; J gene: TRBJ1-5; CDR3 DNA: TGTGCCAGCAGTCCCCGACAGGGAAGGGGGAGTTTTTATAGCAATCAGCCCCAGCATTTT; CDR3 protein: CASSPRQGRGSFYSNQPQHF
D gene: TRBD2; clone size: -; CDR3 length: 16; V gene: TRBV5-1; J gene: TRBJ2-1; CDR3 DNA: TGCGCCAGCAGCTCGGGACTAGCGGGGACCTACAATGAGCAGTTCTTC; CDR3 protein: CASSSGLAGTYNEQFF
D gene: -; clone size: -; CDR3 length: 14; V gene: TRBV5-4; J gene: TRBJ2-2; CDR3 DNA: TGTGCCAGCAGCTTGGCGCTAGTACCCGGGGAGCTGTTTTTT; CDR3 protein: CASSLALVPGELFF
D gene: -; clone size: once; CDR3 length: 17; V gene: TRBV11-3; J gene: TRBJ1-6; CDR3 DNA: TGTGCCAGCAGATCCTCCAGGCCGGACTCCTATAATTCACCCCTCCACTTT; CDR3 protein: CASRSSRPDSYNSPLHF
D gene: TRBD2; clone size: -; CDR3 length: 15; V gene: TRBV29-1; J gene: TRBJ2-3; CDR3 DNA: TGCAGCGGATTGGGGGAGGGTGAGGGCACAGATACGCAGTATTTT; CDR3 protein: CSGLGEGEGTDTQYF
D gene: -; clone size: -; CDR3 length: 14; V gene: TRBV11-3; J gene: TRBJ2-5; CDR3 DNA: TGTGCCAGCAGCCCACAGGGTGAGGGGGAGACCCAGTACTTC; CDR3 protein: CASSPQGEGETQYF
D gene: -; clone size: -; CDR3 length: 14; V gene: TRBV5-4; J gene: TRBJ2-1; CDR3 DNA: TGTGCCAGCAGCTTGTATACGGGAGAATATGAGCAGTTCTTC; CDR3 protein: CASSLYTGEYEQFF
D gene: -; clone size: once; CDR3 length: 16; V gene: TRBV28; J gene: TRBJ1-5; CDR3 DNA: TGTGCCAGCAGTACCCACATTGCAACTCTGAGGCAGCCCCAGCATTTT; CDR3 protein: CASSTHIATLRQPQHF
D gene: TRBD1; clone size: -; CDR3 length: 17; V gene: TRBV5-4; J gene: TRBJ1-6; CDR3 DNA: TGTGCCAGCAGCCTTGGGGACAGTGACATAATGGGTTCACCCCTCCACTTT; CDR3 protein: CASSLGDSDIMGSPLHF
D gene: TRBD1; clone size: -; CDR3 length: 16; V gene: TRBV6-5; J gene: TRBJ2-7; CDR3 DNA: TGTGCCAGCAGCTACTCGTATAAGGGACAGGGCTACGAGCAGTACTTC; CDR3 protein: CASSYSYKGQGYEQYF
D gene: -; clone size: -; CDR3 length: 14; V gene: TRBV5-1; J gene: TRBJ2-7; CDR3 DNA: TGCGCCAGCAGCTTCGATGGGGAGGTCAACGAGCAGTACTTC; CDR3 protein: CASSFDGEVNEQYF
D gene: -; clone size: -; CDR3 length: 15; V gene: TRBV28; J gene: TRBJ2-2; CDR3 DNA: TGTGCCAGCAGTTTCTCCGGGGGGAACACCGGGGAGCTGTTTTTT; CDR3 protein: CASSFSGGNTGELFF
D gene: -; clone size: -; CDR3 length: 17; V gene: TRBV28; J gene: TRBJ1-5; CDR3 DNA: TGTGCCAGCACCCTCCCGTTACAGGGTCGGTCGGGTCAGCCCCAGCATTTT; CDR3 protein: CASTLPLQGRSGQPQHF
D gene: TRBD2; clone size: once; CDR3 length: 18; V gene: TRBV5-4; J gene: TRBJ2-3; CDR3 DNA: TGTGCCAGCAGCCAGAAGCTAGCGGGAGGCACAAGCACAGATACGCAGTATTTT; CDR3 protein: CASSQKLAGGTSTDTQYF
D gene: -; clone size: -; CDR3 length: 16; V gene: TRBV6-5; J gene: TRBJ1-2; CDR3 DNA: TGTGCCAGCAGTTACTCGGCTCAGCCTAGGAACTATGGCTACACCTTC; CDR3 protein: CASSYSAQPRNYGYTF
D gene: -; clone size: -; CDR3 length: 14; V gene: TRBV28; J gene: TRBJ1-2; CDR3 DNA: TGTGCCAGCACGGGGGCTGGGACTAACCATGGCTACACCTTC; CDR3 protein: CASTGAGTNHGYTF